Below, one TCR beta chain is given with its context. What it binds is not known. This CDR3 contains 15 residues. Germline values: CDR1 LNHDA, CDR2 SQIVND (reference sequence). Between the trimmed V and J ends, which lost 2 bases and 1 base, there was a span of 11 bases. This specimen comes from a study of CD8+CD57+ T cells in acquired aplastic anemia. Using genomic DNA as the template, TCR beta VDJ and CDR3 profiling was carried out. Using its own MiXCR run on the reads, TCRdb lists one record per CDR3 protein. Of 150,000 to 200,000 distinct CDR3 sequences detected, around 48% appear once; the ten largest clones hold roughly 2.8%. Regarding the study as a whole: The study identified 25 to 30 CD8+ CDR3 sequences shared by patients and controls.

Whoever was chosen for sequencing had shown CD8+CD57+ cell expansion by flow cytometry. All participating patients were living with severe acquired aplastic anemia. The chain is built from TRBV19 and TRBJ1-2, with a weak D call TRBD1 (6 bases). This sequence was found in a human donor with aplastic anemia. Sequencing used sorted CD4+, CD8+, or CD8+CD57+ T cells (not recorded which) from PBMCs. The CDR3 protein is CASSIRTENNYGYTF. The DNA of the CDR3 is TGTGCCAGTAGTATAAGGACAGAAAATAACTATGGCTACACCTTC.